This record covers a single TCR beta chain. Its target is unknown. These data belong to a study of vaccination and CD4 T cells after COVID-19. Across the study: Convalescent patients, SARS-CoV-2 positive by nasal swab PCR, comprised fewer than 10 mild cases and one severe case. Post-vaccine sampling followed dose two by a median 72 days (range 14 to 241). Study-wide results and caveats: The median number of SARS-CoV-2-reactive clonotypes increased from approximately 23 to 38, a change that did not reach significance.

The assay that was used to sequence DNA from cultured CD4+ T cells was the Oncomine TCR Beta short-read assay. Investigators obtained genomic DNA by extraction from cultured CD4+ T cells. TCRdb re-derived calls from the PCR reads in MiXCR, one entry per CDR3 protein. The sample shows 24,000 or so distinct CDR3 sequences, more than 35% of them seen only once. Germline V gene data show CDR1 as MRHNA and CDR2 as SNTAGT. Trimming shortened V by 3 bases and J by 2 bases, and 8 bases separated the two germline ends. This CDR3 is built from 13 residues. The treatment here: approximately nine-day PBMC culture with coronavirus spike peptide pools or control peptides (ViraFEST assay).

The chain couples TRBV6-4 to TRBJ2-7, with D possibly matching TRBD1 (6 bases). The TCR comes from a human donor who had recovered from COVID-19. Material for sequencing was CD4+ T cells from blood, cultured in vitro. The CDR3 loop is CASSEGDTYEQYF. CDR3 sequence (DNA): TGTGCCAGCAGTGAGGGGGACACCTACGAGCAGTACTTC.